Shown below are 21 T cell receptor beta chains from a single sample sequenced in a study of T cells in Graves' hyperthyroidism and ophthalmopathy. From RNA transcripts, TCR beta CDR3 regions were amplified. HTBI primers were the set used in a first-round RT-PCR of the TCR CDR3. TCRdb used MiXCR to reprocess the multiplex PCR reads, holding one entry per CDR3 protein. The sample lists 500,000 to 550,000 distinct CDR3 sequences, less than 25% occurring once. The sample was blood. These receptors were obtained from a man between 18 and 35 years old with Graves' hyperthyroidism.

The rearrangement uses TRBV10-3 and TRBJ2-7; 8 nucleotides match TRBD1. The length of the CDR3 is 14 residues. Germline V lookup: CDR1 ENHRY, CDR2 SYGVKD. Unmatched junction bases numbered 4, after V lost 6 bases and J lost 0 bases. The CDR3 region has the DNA TGTGCCATCAGCTCGGGGACAGGCTCCTACGAGCAGTACTTC. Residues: CAISSGTGSYEQYF.

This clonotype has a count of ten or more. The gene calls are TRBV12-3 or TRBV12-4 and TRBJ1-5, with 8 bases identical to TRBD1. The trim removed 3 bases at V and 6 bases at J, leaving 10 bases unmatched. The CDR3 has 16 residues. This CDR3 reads CASSLQGAVRGQPQHF. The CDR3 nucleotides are TGTGCCAGCAGTTTGCAGGGGGCGGTGAGAGGTCAGCCCCAGCATTTT.

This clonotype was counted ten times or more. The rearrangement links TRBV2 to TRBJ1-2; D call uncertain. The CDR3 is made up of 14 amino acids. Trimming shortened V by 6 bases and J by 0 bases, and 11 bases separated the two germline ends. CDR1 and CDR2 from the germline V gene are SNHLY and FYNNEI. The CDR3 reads CASRVQRANYGYTF. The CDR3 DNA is TGTGCCAGCAGGGTACAGCGAGCTAACTATGGCTACACCTTC.

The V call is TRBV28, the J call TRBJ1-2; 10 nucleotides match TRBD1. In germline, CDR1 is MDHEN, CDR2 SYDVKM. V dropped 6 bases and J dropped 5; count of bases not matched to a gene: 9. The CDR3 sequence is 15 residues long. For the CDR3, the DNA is TGTGCCAGCAGCCGACAGGGGGCAAGTGGTTATGGCTACACCTTC. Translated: CASSRQGASGYGYTF.

For the CDR3, the DNA is TGTGCCAGCAGTTTTGGGACAACGATAAAGGGCACTGAAGCTTTCTTT. Protein: CASSFGTTIKGTEAFF. The J gene is TRBJ1-1, the V gene TRBV12-3 or TRBV12-4; D might be TRBD1 (6 bases). The CDR3 has 16 residues. V shed 3 bases and J shed 4 bases, with 18 bases lying between them.

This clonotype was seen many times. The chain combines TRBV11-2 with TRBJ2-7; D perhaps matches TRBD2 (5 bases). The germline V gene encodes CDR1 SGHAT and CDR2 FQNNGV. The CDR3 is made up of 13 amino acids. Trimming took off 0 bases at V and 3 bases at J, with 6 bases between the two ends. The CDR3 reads CASSLDGDYEQYF. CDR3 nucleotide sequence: TGTGCCAGCAGCTTAGACGGGGACTACGAGCAGTACTTC. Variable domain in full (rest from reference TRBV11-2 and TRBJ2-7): EAGVAQSPRYKIIEKRQSVAFWCNPISGHATLYWYQQILGQGPKLLIQFQNNGVVDDSQLPKDRFSAERLKGVDSTLKIQPAKLEDSAVYLCASSLDGDYEQYFGPGTRLTVT.

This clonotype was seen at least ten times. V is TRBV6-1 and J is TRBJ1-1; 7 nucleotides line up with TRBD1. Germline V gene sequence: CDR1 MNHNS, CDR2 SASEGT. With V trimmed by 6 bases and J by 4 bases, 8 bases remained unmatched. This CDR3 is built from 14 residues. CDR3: CASSRGQESTEAFF. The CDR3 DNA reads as TGTGCCAGCAGCCGCGGACAGGAAAGCACTGAAGCTTTCTTT.

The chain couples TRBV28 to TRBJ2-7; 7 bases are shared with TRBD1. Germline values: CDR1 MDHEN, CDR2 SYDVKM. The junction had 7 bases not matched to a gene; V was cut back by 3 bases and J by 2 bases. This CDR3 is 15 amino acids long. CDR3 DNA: TGTGCCAGCAGTTTTTTCCGGCAGGGGGCCTACGAGCAGTACTTC. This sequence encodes CASSFFRQGAYEQYF.

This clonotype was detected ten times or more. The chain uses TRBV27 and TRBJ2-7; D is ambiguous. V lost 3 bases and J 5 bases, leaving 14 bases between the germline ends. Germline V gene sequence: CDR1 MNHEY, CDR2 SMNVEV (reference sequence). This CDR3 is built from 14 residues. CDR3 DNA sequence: TGTGCCAGCAGTTTGGTTGCAGAAATGAACGAGCAGTACTTC. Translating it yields CASSLVAEMNEQYF.

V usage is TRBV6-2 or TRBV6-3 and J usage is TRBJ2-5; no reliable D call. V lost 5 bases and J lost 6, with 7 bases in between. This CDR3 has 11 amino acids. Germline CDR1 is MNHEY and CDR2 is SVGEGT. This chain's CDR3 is CASSPRKTQYF. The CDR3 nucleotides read TGTGCCAGCAGTCCGAGGAAGACCCAGTACTTC.

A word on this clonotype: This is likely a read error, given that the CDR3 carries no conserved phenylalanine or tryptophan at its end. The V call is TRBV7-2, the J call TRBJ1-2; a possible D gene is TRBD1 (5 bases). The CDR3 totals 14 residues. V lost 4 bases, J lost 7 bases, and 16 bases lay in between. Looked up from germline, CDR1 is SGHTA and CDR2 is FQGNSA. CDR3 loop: CASSSSPGGVGYTV. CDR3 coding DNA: TGTGCCAGCAGCTCGTCCCCCGGGGGAGTTGGCTACACCGTC.

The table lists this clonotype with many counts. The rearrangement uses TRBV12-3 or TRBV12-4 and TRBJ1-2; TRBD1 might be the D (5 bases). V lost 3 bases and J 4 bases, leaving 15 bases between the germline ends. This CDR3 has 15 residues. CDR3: CASSFEGDLSYGYTF. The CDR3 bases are TGTGCCAGCAGTTTCGAAGGGGACCTTAGCTATGGCTACACCTTC.

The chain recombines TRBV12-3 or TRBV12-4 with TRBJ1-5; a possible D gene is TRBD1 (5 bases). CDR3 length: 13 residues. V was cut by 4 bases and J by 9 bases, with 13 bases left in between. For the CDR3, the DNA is TGTGCCAGCAGTTATGGGGGGATACGGCCCCAGCATTTT. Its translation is CASSYGGIRPQHF.

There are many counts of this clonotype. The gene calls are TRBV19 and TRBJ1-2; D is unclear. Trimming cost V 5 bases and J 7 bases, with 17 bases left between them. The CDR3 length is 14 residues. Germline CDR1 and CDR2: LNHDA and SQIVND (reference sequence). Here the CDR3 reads CASSPSGGELGYTF. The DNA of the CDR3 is TGTGCCAGTAGTCCCTCGGGAGGAGAGCTTGGCTACACCTTC.

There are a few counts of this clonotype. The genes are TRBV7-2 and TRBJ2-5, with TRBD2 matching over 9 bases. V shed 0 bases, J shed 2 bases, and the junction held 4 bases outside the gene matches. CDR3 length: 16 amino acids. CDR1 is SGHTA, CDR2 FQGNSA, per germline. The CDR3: CASSLAEAGGQETQYF. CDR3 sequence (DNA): TGTGCCAGCAGCTTAGCGGAAGCGGGGGGTCAAGAGACCCAGTACTTC.

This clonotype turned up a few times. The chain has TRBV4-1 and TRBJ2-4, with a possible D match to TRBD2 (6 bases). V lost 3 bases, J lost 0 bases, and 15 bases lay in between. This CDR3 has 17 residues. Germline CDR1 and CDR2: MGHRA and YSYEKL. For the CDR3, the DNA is TGCGCCAGCAGCCAGCCCACCGCGGGACGAGCCAAAAACATTCAGTACTTC. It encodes CASSQPTAGRAKNIQYF.

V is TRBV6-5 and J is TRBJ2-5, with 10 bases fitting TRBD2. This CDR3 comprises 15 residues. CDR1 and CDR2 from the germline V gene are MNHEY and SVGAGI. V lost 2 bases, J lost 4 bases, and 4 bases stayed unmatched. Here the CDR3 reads CASSYKRGGGETQYF. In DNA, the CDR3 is TGTGCCAGCAGTTACAAGCGGGGGGGCGGAGAGACCCAGTACTTC.

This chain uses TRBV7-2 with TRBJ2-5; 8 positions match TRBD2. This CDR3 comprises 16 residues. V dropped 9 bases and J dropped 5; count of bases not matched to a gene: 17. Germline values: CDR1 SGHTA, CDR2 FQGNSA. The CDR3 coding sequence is TGTGCCAGTAGTTTGACTAGCGTCTATCCTGGGGAGACCCAGTACTTC. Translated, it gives CASSLTSVYPGETQYF.

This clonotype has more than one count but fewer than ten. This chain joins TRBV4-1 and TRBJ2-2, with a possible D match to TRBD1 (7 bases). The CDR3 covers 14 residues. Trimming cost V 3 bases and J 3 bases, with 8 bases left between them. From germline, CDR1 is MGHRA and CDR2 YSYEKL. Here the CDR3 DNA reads TGCGCCAGCAGCCACAGGGGGGACACCGGGGAGCTGTTTTTT. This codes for CASSHRGDTGELFF.

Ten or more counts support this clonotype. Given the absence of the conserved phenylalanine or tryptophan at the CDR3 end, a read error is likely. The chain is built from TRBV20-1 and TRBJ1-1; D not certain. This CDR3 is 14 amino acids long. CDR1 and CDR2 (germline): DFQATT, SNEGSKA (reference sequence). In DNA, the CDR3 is TGCACTCAAATCAAGCCCAGTACGCACACTGAAGCTTTCCTT. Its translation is CTQIKPSTHTEAFL.

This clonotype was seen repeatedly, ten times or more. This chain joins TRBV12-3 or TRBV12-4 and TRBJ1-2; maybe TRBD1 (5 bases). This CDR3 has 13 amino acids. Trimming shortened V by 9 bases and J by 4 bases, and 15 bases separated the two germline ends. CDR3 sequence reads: CASRPGGSYGYTF. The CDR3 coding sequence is TGTGCCAGTCGACCGGGGGGAAGCTATGGCTACACCTTC.